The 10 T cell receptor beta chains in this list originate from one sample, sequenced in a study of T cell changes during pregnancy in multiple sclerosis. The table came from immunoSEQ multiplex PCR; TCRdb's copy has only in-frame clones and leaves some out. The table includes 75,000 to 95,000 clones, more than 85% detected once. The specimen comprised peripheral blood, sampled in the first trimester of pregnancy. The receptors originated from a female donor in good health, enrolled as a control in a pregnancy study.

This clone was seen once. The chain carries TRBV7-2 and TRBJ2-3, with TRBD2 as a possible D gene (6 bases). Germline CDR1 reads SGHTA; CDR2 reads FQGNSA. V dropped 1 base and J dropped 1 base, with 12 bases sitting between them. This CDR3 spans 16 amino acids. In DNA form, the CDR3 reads TGTGCCAGCAGCTTAGGTACTAGCACACGCACAGATACGCAGTATTTT. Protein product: CASSLGTSTRTDTQYF.

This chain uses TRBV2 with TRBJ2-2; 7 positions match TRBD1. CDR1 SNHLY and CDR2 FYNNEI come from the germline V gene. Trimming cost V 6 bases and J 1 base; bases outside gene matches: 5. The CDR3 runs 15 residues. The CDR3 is CASRGRGRNTGELFF. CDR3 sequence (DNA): TGTGCCAGCAGGGGTAGGGGGCGGAACACCGGGGAGCTGTTTTTT.

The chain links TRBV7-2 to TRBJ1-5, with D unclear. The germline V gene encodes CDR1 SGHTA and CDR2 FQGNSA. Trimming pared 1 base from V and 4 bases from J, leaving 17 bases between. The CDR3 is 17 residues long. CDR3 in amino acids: CASSLGRGDARNQPQHF. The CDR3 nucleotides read TGTGCCAGCAGCTTAGGGCGGGGAGACGCAAGAAATCAGCCCCAGCATTTT.

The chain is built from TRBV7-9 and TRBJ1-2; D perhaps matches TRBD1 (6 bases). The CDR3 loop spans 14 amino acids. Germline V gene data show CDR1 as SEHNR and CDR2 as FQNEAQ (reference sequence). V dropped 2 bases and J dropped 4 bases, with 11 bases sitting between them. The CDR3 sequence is CASSLPGTPYGYTF. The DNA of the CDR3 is TGTGCCAGCAGCTTACCCGGGACACCCTATGGCTACACCTTC.

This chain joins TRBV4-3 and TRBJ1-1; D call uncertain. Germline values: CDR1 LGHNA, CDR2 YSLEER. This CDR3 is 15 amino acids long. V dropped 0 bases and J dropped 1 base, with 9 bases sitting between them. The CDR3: CASSQDRGRNTEAFF. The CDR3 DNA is TGCGCCAGCAGCCAAGATCGAGGGCGGAACACTGAAGCTTTCTTT.

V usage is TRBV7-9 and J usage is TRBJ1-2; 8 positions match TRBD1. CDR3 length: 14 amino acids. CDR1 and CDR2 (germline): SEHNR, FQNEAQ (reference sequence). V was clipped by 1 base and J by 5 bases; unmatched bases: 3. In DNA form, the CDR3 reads TGTGCCAGCAGCTTAGGGACAGGGAGTTATGGCTACACCTTC. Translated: CASSLGTGSYGYTF.

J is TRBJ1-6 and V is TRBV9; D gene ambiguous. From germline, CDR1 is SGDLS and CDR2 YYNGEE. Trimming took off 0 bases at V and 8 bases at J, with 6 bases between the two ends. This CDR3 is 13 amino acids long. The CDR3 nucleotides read TGTGCCAGCAGCGTAGTTACGGATTCACCCCTCCACTTT. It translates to CASSVVTDSPLHF.

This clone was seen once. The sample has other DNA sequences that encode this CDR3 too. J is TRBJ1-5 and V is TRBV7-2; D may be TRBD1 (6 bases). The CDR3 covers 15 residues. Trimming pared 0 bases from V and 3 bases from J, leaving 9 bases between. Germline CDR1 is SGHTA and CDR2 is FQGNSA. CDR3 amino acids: CASSLAQGLNQPQHF. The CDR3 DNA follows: TGTGCCAGCAGCTTAGCGCAGGGGCTCAATCAGCCCCAGCATTTT.

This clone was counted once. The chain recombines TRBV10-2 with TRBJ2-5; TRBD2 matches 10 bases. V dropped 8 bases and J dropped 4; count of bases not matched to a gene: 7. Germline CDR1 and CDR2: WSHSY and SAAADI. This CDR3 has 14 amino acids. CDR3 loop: CASWASGGVETQYF. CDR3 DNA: TGCGCCAGCTGGGCTAGCGGGGGAGTAGAGACCCAGTACTTC.

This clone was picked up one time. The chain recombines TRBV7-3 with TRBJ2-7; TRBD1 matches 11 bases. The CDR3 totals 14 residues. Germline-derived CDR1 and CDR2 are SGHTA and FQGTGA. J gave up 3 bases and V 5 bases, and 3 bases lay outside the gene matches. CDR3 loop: CASSAGQGGYEQYF. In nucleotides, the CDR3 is TGTGCCAGCAGCGCGGGACAGGGGGGCTACGAGCAGTACTTC. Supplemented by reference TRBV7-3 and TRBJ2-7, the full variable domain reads GAGVSQTPSNKVTEKGKYVELRCDPISGHTALYWYRQSLGQGPEFLIYFQGTGAADDSGLPNDRFFAVRPEGSVSTLKIQRTERGDSAVYLCASSAGQGGYEQYFGPGTRLTVT.